These 7 T cell receptor beta chains came from one sample sequenced in a study of OX40 agonist ivuxolimab in advanced cancers. Only in-frame clones appear in the TCRdb table, and some are missing; sequencing was by immunoSEQ multiplex PCR. This table has about 66,000 clones, 80% to 90% appearing once. The specimen comprised CD4+ or CD8+ T cells sorted from blood, sampled in a trial of the OX40 agonist ivuxolimab. The origin of the receptors is an adult with an advanced solid tumor such as melanoma, head and neck, liver or kidney cancer.

V usage is TRBV25-1 and J usage is TRBJ2-5, with 10 bases identical to TRBD1. Germline CDR1 reads MGHDK; CDR2 reads SYGVNS. V shed 2 bases, J shed 4 bases, and the junction held 7 bases outside the gene matches. The length of the CDR3 is 16 residues. CDR3 sequence (DNA): TGTGCCAGCAGTGAAAAGACAGGGGGCGGTGGAGAGACCCAGTACTTC. Its translation is CASSEKTGGGGETQYF. Filled out from reference TRBV25-1 and TRBJ2-5, the complete variable domain reads EADIYQTPRYLVIGTGKKITLECSQTMGHDKMYWYQQDPGMELHLIHYSYGVNSTEKGDLSSESTVSRIRTEHFPLTLESARPSHTSQYLCASSEKTGGGGETQYFGPGTRLLVL.

This rearrangement joins TRBV9 to TRBJ2-1; D call uncertain. V lost 4 bases to trimming and J lost 13 bases, with 15 bases between them. CDR3 length equals 12 residues. CDR1 and CDR2 (germline): SGDLS, YYNGEE. CDR3 in DNA: TGTGCCAGCAGCCCAGCCCCCACTTCACAGTTCTTC. This gives the protein CASSPAPTSQFF.

This chain links TRBV19 with TRBJ1-5, with D unclear. The V gene lost 5 bases and the J gene lost 5 bases, with 10 bases spanning the gap. This CDR3 spans 13 amino acids. Germline lookup yields CDR1 LNHDA and CDR2 SQIVND (reference sequence). The CDR3 DNA sequence: TGTGCCAGTAGTGAAAGGACCTATCAGCCCCAGCATTTT. Translated, it gives CASSERTYQPQHF.

The chain is built from TRBV9 and TRBJ1-5; D possibly corresponds to TRBD1 (5 bases). Germline V gives CDR1 SGDLS, CDR2 YYNGEE. V lost 0 bases to trimming and J lost 3 bases, with 7 bases between them. This CDR3 is 14 amino acids long. In DNA form, the CDR3 reads TGTGCCAGCAGCGTAGCAGGGAACAATCAGCCCCAGCATTTT. It specifies CASSVAGNNQPQHF.

The chain carries TRBV18 and TRBJ2-3; D is possibly TRBD1 or TRBD2 (5 bases each). CDR1 and CDR2 (germline): KGHSH, LQKENI. Trimming took off 1 base at V and 2 bases at J, with 7 bases between the two ends. The CDR3 consists of 14 residues. The CDR3 sequence is CASSPQGPTDTQYF. In DNA form, the CDR3 reads TGTGCCAGCTCACCACAGGGACCCACAGATACGCAGTATTTT. Combining the CDR3 with reference TRBV18 and TRBJ2-3 gives the whole variable domain NAGVMQNPRHLVRRRGQEARLRCSPMKGHSHVYWYRQLPEEGLKFMVYLQKENIIDESGMPKERFSAEFPKEGPSILRIQQVVRGDSAAYFCASSPQGPTDTQYFGPGTRLTVL.

This clone showed up just a few times. The genes are TRBV27 and TRBJ2-3; 12 bases line up with TRBD1. The ends lost 5 bases at V and 6 bases at J; junction bases unmatched: 6. Germline loops: CDR1 MNHEY, CDR2 SMNVEV (reference sequence). This CDR3 comprises 15 residues. CDR3 bases: TGTGCCAGCAGTCCCGGGACAGGGGGCAGGGATACGCAGTATTTT. Its protein product is CASSPGTGGRDTQYF.

The chain uses TRBV7-2 and TRBJ2-2, with TRBD2 identical over 9 bases. CDR1 and CDR2 from the germline V gene are SGHTA and FQGNSA. This CDR3 spans 15 amino acids. With V trimmed by 8 bases and J by 3 bases, 7 bases remained unmatched. The CDR3 region is CASSLRGGDTGELFF. In DNA, the CDR3 is TGTGCCAGCTCCCTCCGCGGGGGGGACACCGGGGAGCTGTTTTTT.